The T cell receptor beta chain described here comes from a study of T cell changes during pregnancy in multiple sclerosis. Using immunoSEQ multiplex PCR, the repertoire was profiled, and TCRdb retains in-frame clones only, with some absent. The profile shows about 28,000 clones, 89% of them singletons. Trimming left V 0 bases short and J 4 bases short, with 14 bases between. Per the germline V gene, CDR1 is SGHRS and CDR2 is YFSETQ. The length of the CDR3 is 15 residues. The source was CD4+ T cells from peripheral blood mononuclear cells, collected in the second trimester of pregnancy. This chain uses TRBV5-1 with TRBJ2-7; D is uncertain. This sequence was found in a female donor with multiple sclerosis, enrolled in a pregnancy study. In nucleotides, the CDR3 is TGCGCCAGCAGCTTGGCCGAGGTCCCTTCATACGAGCAGTACTTC. Its protein product is CASSLAEVPSYEQYF.